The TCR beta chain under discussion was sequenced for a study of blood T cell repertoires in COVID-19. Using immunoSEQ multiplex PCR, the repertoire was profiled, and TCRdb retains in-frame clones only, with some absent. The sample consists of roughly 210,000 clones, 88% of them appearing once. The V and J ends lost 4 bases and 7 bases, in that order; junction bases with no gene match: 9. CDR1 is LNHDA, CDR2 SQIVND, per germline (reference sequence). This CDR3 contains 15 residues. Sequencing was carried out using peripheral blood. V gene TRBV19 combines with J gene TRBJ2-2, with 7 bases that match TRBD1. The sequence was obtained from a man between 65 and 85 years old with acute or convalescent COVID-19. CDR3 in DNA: TGTGCCAGTAGTACTCAGGGACAGATGGGCGGGGAGCTGTTTTTT. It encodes CASSTQGQMGGELFF.